This T cell receptor (beta chain) was retrieved from a study of T cell changes during pregnancy in multiple sclerosis. The table came from immunoSEQ multiplex PCR; TCRdb's copy has only in-frame clones and leaves some out. The sample yields about 70,000 clones, about 94% seen once. From germline, CDR1 is LGHNT and CDR2 FRNRAP. V was shortened by 1 base and J by 8 bases, with 8 bases between the two germline ends. The CDR3 is 12 residues long. In this sample, this clone turned up a few times. This sequence originates from a female donor with multiple sclerosis, enrolled in a pregnancy study. V usage is TRBV12-5 and J usage is TRBJ1-2; the D is unclear. Sequencing was performed on peripheral blood, taken in the third trimester of pregnancy. CDR3 residues: CASGLALSGYTF. The CDR3 DNA follows: TGTGCTAGTGGTTTGGCCCTTAGCGGCTACACCTTC.